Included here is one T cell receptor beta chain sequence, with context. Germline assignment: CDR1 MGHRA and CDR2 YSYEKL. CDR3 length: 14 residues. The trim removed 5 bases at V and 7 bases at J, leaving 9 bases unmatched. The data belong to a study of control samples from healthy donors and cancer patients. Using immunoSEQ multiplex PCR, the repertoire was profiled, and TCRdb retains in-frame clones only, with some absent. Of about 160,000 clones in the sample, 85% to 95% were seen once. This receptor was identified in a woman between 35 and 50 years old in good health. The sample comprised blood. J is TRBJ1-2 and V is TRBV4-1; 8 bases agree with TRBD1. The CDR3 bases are TGCGCCAGCAGCGCCGTTTGGGGGACAGGTGGCTACACCTTC. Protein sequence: CASSAVWGTGGYTF.